This TCR beta chain came from a study of CXCR4 blockade with PD-1 therapy in pancreatic cancer. General study results and limits: Tumor clonality averaged about 0.14 versus 0.054 in healthy blood, not predicting survival.

In germline, CDR1 is SGHNT, CDR2 YENEEA. The V end lost 4 bases, the J end lost 1 base, and 11 bases lay between the germline ends. CDR3 length: 15 residues. Here immunoSEQ multiplex PCR was the method, and the copy in TCRdb shows in-frame clones only, minus some. The sample yields 1,700 or so clones, over 30% seen once. As concerns this clone: As yet, its antigen is unknown.

The material sequenced was tumor tissue. V is TRBV11-3 and J is TRBJ1-3, with D perhaps matching TRBD1 (5 bases). The source of this sequence is a human donor with pancreatic ductal adenocarcinoma. The CDR3 region is CASSSSGGSGNTIYF. The CDR3 DNA sequence: TGTGCCAGCAGCTCCAGTGGGGGTTCTGGAAACACCATATATTTT.